This T cell receptor (beta chain) is from a study of response to subunit inactivated influenza vaccine. Study-level findings and limits: The authors suggested that few new T cells are recruited per seasonal influenza vaccination.

MiXCR was run by TCRdb on the RT-PCR reads, yielding one entry per CDR3 protein. The sample contains hundreds of thousands of distinct CDR3 sequences, approximately 15% of which appear only once. This clonotype has more than one count but fewer than ten. Its antigen is unknown. The material sequenced was PBMCs from blood, taken 14 to 15 days before vaccination. This sequence was found in a man in his forties or fifties who received an inactivated influenza vaccine.

CDR3 residues: CASSQGGSTSAETQYF. CDR3 DNA sequence: TGCGCCAGCAGCCAGGGAGGATCCACTAGCGCAGAGACCCAGTACTTC. V and J are TRBV4-3 and TRBJ2-5; 7 nucleotides agree with TRBD2. Looked up from germline, CDR1 is LGHNA and CDR2 is YSLEER. Trimming at V came to 3 bases and at J to 4 bases, leaving 11 bases not matched to a gene. This CDR3 comprises 16 residues.